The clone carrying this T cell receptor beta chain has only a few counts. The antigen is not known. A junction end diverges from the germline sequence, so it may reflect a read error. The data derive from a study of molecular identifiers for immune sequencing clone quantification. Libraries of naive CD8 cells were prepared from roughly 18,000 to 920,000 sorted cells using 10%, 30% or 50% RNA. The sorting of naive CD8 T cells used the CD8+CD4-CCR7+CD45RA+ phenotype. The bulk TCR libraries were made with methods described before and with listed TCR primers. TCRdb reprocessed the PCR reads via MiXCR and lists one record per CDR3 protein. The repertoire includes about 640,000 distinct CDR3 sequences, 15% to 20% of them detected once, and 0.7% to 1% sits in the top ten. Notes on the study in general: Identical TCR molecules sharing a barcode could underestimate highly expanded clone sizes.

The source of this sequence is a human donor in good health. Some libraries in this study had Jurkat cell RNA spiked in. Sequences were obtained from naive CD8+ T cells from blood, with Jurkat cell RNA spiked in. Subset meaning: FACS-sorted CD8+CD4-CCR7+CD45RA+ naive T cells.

CDR3 residues: CASSYEARLDYEQYF. CDR3 coding DNA: TGTGCTAGCAGTTACGAGGCCAGGTTAGACTACGAGCAGTACTTC. This chain links TRBV6-2 or TRBV6-3 with TRBJ2-7; D is unclear. The CDR3 length is 15 residues. In germline, CDR1 is MNHEY, CDR2 SVGEGT.